What follows are 10 T cell receptor beta chains derived from one specimen sequenced in a study of blood T cells in healthy people across ages. A second about 6 to 12 cycle PCR used barcoded and J-beta primers. TCRdb reprocessed the 5' RACE reads via MiXCR and lists one record per CDR3 protein. The repertoire holds about 580,000 distinct CDR3 sequences, 40% to 55% seen once, with 20% to 25% in the top ten. Sequenced input: blood. All receptors come from a man older than 75 in good health.

This clonotype was seen a handful of times. The chain recombines TRBV6-2 or TRBV6-3 with TRBJ1-5, with D hard to call. The CDR3 consists of 14 residues. The V end was cut by 3 bases, the J end by 1 base, with 7 bases between. Germline V gene sequence: CDR1 MNHEY, CDR2 SVGEGT. The CDR3 is CASSYGLSNQPQHF. The CDR3 DNA sequence: TGTGCCAGCAGTTATGGGTTAAGCAATCAGCCCCAGCATTTT.

The rearrangement joins TRBV3-1 to TRBJ2-7; 12 nucleotides align to TRBD2. The CDR3 contains 19 residues. Germline values: CDR1 LGHDT, CDR2 YNNKEL (reference sequence). V was clipped by 3 bases and J by 2 bases; unmatched bases: 14. As DNA, the CDR3 is TGTGCCAGCAGCCACGCCACCTGGGGGACTAGCGGGTCTACCTACGAGCAGTACTTC. This gives the protein CASSHATWGTSGSTYEQYF.

The chain has TRBV6-5 and TRBJ2-7; D gene uncertain. The length of the CDR3 is 14 residues. The germline V gene encodes CDR1 MNHEY and CDR2 SVGAGI. Between the trimmed V and J ends, which lost 7 bases and 3 bases, there was a span of 16 bases. CDR3 bases: TGTGCCAGCACCCCGACGGTCTTAGGCTACGAGCAGTACTTC. As protein: CASTPTVLGYEQYF.

CDR3 bases: TGTGCCAGCAGTTCCAATTTAGCGGGAGTCGGAGAGACCCAGTACTTC. It yields the protein CASSSNLAGVGETQYF. V gene TRBV6-2 or TRBV6-3 combines with J gene TRBJ2-5, with 9 bases lining up with TRBD2. In germline, CDR1 is MNHEY, CDR2 SVGEGT. V lost 4 bases to trimming and J lost 4 bases; unmatched junction nucleotides: 10. The CDR3 has 16 amino acids.

This clonotype was counted between two and nine times. The rearrangement links TRBV4-2 to TRBJ2-7, with D possibly being TRBD1 (6 bases). CDR1 is LGHNA, CDR2 YNFKEQ, per germline. The CDR3 covers 13 residues. V was cut by 5 bases and J by 3 bases, with 11 bases left in between. The CDR3 here is CASSYGDNYEQYF. The CDR3 nucleotides read TGTGCCAGCAGCTATGGGGACAACTACGAGCAGTACTTC.

The chain links TRBV20-1 to TRBJ2-6, with 8 bases identical to TRBD1. The germline V gene has CDR1 DFQATT and CDR2 SNEGSKA (reference sequence). This CDR3 is built from 18 residues. After removal of 6 bases from V and 4 bases from J, the junction contained 17 bases not matched to a gene. The CDR3 sequence: CSAHAMGTGQTGANVLTF. As DNA, the CDR3 is TGCAGTGCCCATGCTATGGGGACAGGACAAACCGGGGCCAACGTCCTGACTTTC.

This clonotype has at least ten counts. V usage is TRBV7-9 and J usage is TRBJ2-5; no clear D. V was cut by 5 bases and J by 11 bases, with 18 bases left in between. Looked up from germline, CDR1 is SEHNR and CDR2 is FQNEAQ (reference sequence). CDR3 size: 13 residues. The CDR3 sequence is CASSPASFLEQYF. The CDR3 DNA follows: TGTGCCAGCAGCCCCGCGAGCTTTTTGGAGCAGTACTTC. The full variable domain, completed using reference TRBV7-9 and TRBJ2-5, is DTGVSQNPRHKITKRGQNVTFRCDPISEHNRLYWYRQTLGQGPEFLTYFQNEAQLEKSRLLSDRFSAERPKGSFSTLEIQRTEQGDSAMYLCASSPASFLEQYFGPGTRLLVL.

The rearrangement joins TRBV29-1 to TRBJ2-7, with 7 bases lining up with TRBD1. Looked up from germline, CDR1 is SQVTM and CDR2 is ANQGSEA. This CDR3 contains 14 residues. V lost 6 bases to trimming and J lost 0 bases; unmatched junction nucleotides: 8. The DNA for the CDR3 is TGCAGCGTCCTAACGACAGGGTCCTCCTACGAGCAGTACTTC. Translation gives CSVLTTGSSYEQYF.

This chain links TRBV5-1 with TRBJ1-2, with D possibly being TRBD1 (6 bases). Trimming pared 0 bases from V and 3 bases from J, leaving 12 bases between. The germline gives CDR1 SGHRS, CDR2 YFSETQ. The CDR3 runs 15 residues. The CDR3 here is CASSLEAGAHYGYTF. In DNA, the CDR3 is TGCGCCAGCAGCTTGGAGGCAGGGGCCCACTATGGCTACACCTTC.

This clonotype has only a few counts. The J gene is TRBJ1-6, the V gene TRBV5-1, with D unresolved. The V end was cut by 7 bases, the J end by 0 bases, with 8 bases between. The CDR3 spans 14 residues. Germline CDR1 reads SGHRS; CDR2 reads YFSETQ. CDR3 loop: CASQLSSYNSPLHF. The DNA of the CDR3 is TGCGCCAGCCAACTCAGCTCCTATAATTCACCCCTCCACTTT.